This T cell receptor (beta chain) comes out of a study of shared T cell receptors in the human thymus. The method was immunoSEQ multiplex PCR; TCRdb's version includes in-frame clones alone and lacks a portion of them. The repertoire holds fewer than 700,000 clones, with over 75% as singletons. The CDR3 has 14 amino acids. V was pared by 3 bases and J by 3 bases, with 9 bases between. Germline CDR1 is SGHDN and CDR2 is FVKESK. This sample was also put to use in a study of human thymus T cells. As reported in that work: Thymus specimens were resections from corrective heart surgery.

The TCR originated in a boy in the first two years of life with a congenital heart defect. The chain carries TRBV14 and TRBJ1-5; TRBD1 might be the D (5 bases). The sequencing sample was made of thymocytes. DNA of the CDR3: TGTGCCAGCAGCCATTCAGGGATCAATCAGCCCCAGCATTTT. Protein sequence: CASSHSGINQPQHF.